The clone carrying this TCR beta chain was seen just once. The antigen is not known. The data were obtained in a study of cytomegalovirus exposure and HLA in healthy donors. Whole-study results and caveats: Many donors shared some public TCRs, even though most TCR sequences were rare.

V was trimmed by 0 bases and J by 4 bases, leaving 11 bases between them. The germline V gene has CDR1 SGHRS and CDR2 YFSETQ. This CDR3 contains 16 residues. The study ran its PCR with 60 Vbeta and 13 Jbeta primers. Method: immunoSEQ multiplex PCR; TCRdb's copy keeps in-frame clones and lacks some. Of approximately 150,000 clones in the sample, 81% were seen once. Sequencing was performed on PBMCs. The chain has TRBV5-1 and TRBJ1-6, with D perhaps matching TRBD1 (6 bases). This TCR was sampled from a man aged 50-59 years in good health and CMV-seropositive. The DNA of the CDR3 is TGCGCCAGCAGCTTGGGGACAGCGAATTATAATTCACCCCTCCACTTT. Translation gives CASSLGTANYNSPLHF.